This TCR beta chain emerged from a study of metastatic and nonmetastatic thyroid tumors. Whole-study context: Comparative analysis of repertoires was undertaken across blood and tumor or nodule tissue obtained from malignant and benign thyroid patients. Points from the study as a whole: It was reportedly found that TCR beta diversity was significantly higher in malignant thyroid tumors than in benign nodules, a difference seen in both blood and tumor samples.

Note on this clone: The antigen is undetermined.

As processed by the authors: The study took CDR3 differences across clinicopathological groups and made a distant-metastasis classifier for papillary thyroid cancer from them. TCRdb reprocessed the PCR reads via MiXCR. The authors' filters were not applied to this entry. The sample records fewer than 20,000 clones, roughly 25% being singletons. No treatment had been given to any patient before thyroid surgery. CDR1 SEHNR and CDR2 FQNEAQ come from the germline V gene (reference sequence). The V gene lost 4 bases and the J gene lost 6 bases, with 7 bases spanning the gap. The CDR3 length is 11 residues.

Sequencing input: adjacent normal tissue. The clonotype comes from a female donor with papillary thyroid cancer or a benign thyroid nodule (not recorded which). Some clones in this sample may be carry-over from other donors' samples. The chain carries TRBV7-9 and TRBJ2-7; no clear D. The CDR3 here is CASSSGPEQYF. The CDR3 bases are TGTGCCAGCAGCTCGGGCCCCGAGCAGTACTTC.